This T cell receptor beta chain was observed in a study of shared clonotypes between healthy human individuals. Findings of the study overall: Measured sharing among donors was expected to vary with sequencing depth.

With respect to this clone: Antigen specificity is unknown.

Genomic DNA belonging to each subset was distributed in equal measure over several immunoSEQ plates. For unsorted PBMC, 250 to 300 ng DNA per replicate equaled some 32,000 T cell genomes. Repertoires were generated with immunoSEQ multiplex PCR, while TCRdb's copy carries only in-frame clones and drops some. The repertoire holds more than 450,000 clones, with around 74% as singletons. Healthy HIV-negative adults with no recent acute infections or vaccinations were recruited as donors. This clonotype originated in a woman between 40 and 55 years old in good health. Some clones in this sample may be carry-over from other donors' samples. Input material: PBMCs.

DNA for the CDR3: TGTGCCAGCGGACGAGGGGGGACAGCGAACCCCTATGGCTACACCTTC. Translated: CASGRGGTANPYGYTF. J is TRBJ1-2 and V is TRBV13; 7 bases line up with TRBD1. With V trimmed by 8 bases and J by 4 bases, 16 bases remained unmatched. CDR3 length: 16 residues. Germline-derived CDR1 and CDR2 are PRHDT and FYEKMQ (reference sequence).